The present T cell receptor beta chain was sequenced within a study of molecular identifiers for immune sequencing clone quantification. Overall study results and limits: Even with one million naive cells present, spiked Jurkat TCR RNA from one cell was reportedly detectable. For highly expanded clones, sizes could be underestimated when identical TCR molecules share a barcode.

With listed TCR primers and previously described methods, bulk TCR libraries were prepared. Via MiXCR, TCRdb re-called the PCR reads, giving one row per CDR3 protein. The table has approximately 97,000 distinct CDR3 sequences, approximately 24% seen once. CDR3 length equals 15 residues. With 2 bases removed from V and 0 bases from J, the gap between germline ends came to 10 bases. Germline values: CDR1 SGHNT, CDR2 YYREEE (reference sequence). This clonotype occurred many times. The antigen remains undetermined. The TCR sequence derives from a human donor in good health. Some libraries in this study had Jurkat cell RNA spiked in. The sequenced sample consisted of naive CD8+ T cells from blood, with Jurkat cell RNA spiked in. Subset: FACS-sorted CD8+CD4-CCR7+CD45RA+ naive T cells. The chain carries TRBV5-4 and TRBJ2-3, with D possibly being TRBD1 or TRBD2 (6 bases each). The DNA for the CDR3 is TGTGCCAGCAGCTTCTGGGGGGCAAGCACAGATACGCAGTATTTT. Translated, it gives CASSFWGASTDTQYF.